The 10 T cell receptor beta chains given below trace back to one sample, sequenced in a study of blood T cells in healthy people across ages. A second 7 to 11 cycle PCR used barcoded and J-beta primers. MiXCR was run by TCRdb on the 5' RACE reads, yielding one entry per CDR3 protein. Of 710,000 or so distinct CDR3 sequences detected, 20% to 25% appear once; the ten largest clones hold 20% to 25%. Sequenced input: blood. Source of these receptors: a man between 65 and 85 years old in good health.

The V call is TRBV6-6, the J call TRBJ2-5; D may be TRBD1 (5 bases). Trimming shortened V by 4 bases and J by 5 bases, and 14 bases separated the two germline ends. In germline, CDR1 is MNHNY, CDR2 SVGAGI (reference sequence). The CDR3 contains 14 residues. The CDR3 spells CASSFRQIGETQYF. The CDR3 region has the DNA TGTGCCAGCAGTTTCAGACAGATAGGGGAGACCCAGTACTTC.

In its sample, this clonotype was seen a few times. This chain connects TRBV5-1 to TRBJ2-7, with D possibly TRBD1 on 6 matching bases. V was clipped by 3 bases and J by 0 bases, with 10 bases between them. The length of the CDR3 is 14 residues. Germline V gene lookup returns CDR1 SGHRS and CDR2 YFSETQ. The CDR3 DNA follows: TGCGCCAGCAGCTCCGGGACATTCTCCTACGAGCAGTACTTC. Encoded protein: CASSSGTFSYEQYF.

The chain couples TRBV28 to TRBJ2-7, with a tentative D call TRBD2 (5 bases). Judging by the DNA end, TRBJ2-1 fits better; the J call may be wrong. This CDR3 spans 14 amino acids. Germline V gene lookup returns CDR1 MDHEN and CDR2 SYDVKM. For the CDR3, the DNA is TGTGCCAGCAGCCCCGGGCTAGCACAGTGGGAGCAGTTCTTC. Translating it yields CASSPGLAQWEQFF.

This rearrangement joins TRBV5-1 to TRBJ2-7; 7 bases align to TRBD2. The CDR3 contains 14 residues. J was trimmed by 2 bases and V by 4 bases; bases with no gene match: 6. Germline-derived CDR1 and CDR2 are SGHRS and YFSETQ. CDR3 coding DNA: TGCGCCAGCAGCAGAGGACTAGGTCCCTACGAGCAGTACTTC. Amino acids: CASSRGLGPYEQYF. Full variable domain (missing parts from reference TRBV5-1 and TRBJ2-7): KAGVTQTPRYLIKTRGQQVTLSCSPISGHRSVSWYQQTPGQGLQFLFEYFSETQRNKGNFPGRFSGRQFSNSRSEMNVSTLELGDSALYLCASSRGLGPYEQYFGPGTRLTVT.

The V gene is TRBV7-6, the J gene TRBJ2-3; 7 nucleotides agree with TRBD2. The CDR3 covers 12 residues. Losses at the gene ends were 10 bases for V and 4 bases for J; bases not matched to a gene: 5. Germline-derived CDR1 and CDR2 are SGHVS and FNYEAQ. The CDR3 region has the DNA TGTGCCACGGCGGGGGTCGCAGATACGCAGTATTTT. It codes for CATAGVADTQYF.

This clonotype was counted between two and nine times. The J gene is TRBJ1-1, the V gene TRBV20-1, with no clear D. Germline assignment: CDR1 DFQATT and CDR2 SNEGSKA (reference sequence). Trimming took off 3 bases at V and 7 bases at J, with 12 bases between the two ends. The CDR3 spans 12 residues. The CDR3 coding sequence is TGCAGTGCTAGCGGGCAGACAATTGAAGCTTTCTTT. Protein product: CSASGQTIEAFF.

The V call is TRBV9, the J call TRBJ2-7; D might be TRBD2 (6 bases). V was trimmed by 2 bases and J by 3 bases, leaving 12 bases between them. Germline V gene data show CDR1 as SGDLS and CDR2 as YYNGEE. The CDR3 is made up of 14 amino acids. The chain's CDR3 is CASSVGGEDYEQYF. CDR3 DNA: TGTGCCAGCAGCGTTGGCGGGGAGGACTACGAGCAGTACTTC.

This clonotype was detected only a few times. At one end, the junction sequence differs from germline, possibly due to a read error. CDR3 nucleotides: TGCAGTGCGAGAGACCCATGGGGGCGGACTCAGCCCCAGCATTTT. Protein product: CSARDPWGRTQPQHF. The chain has TRBV20-1 and TRBJ1-5; tentatively, D is TRBD1 (6 bases). CDR1 is DFQATT and CDR2 is SNEGSKA in the germline V gene (reference sequence). This CDR3 spans 15 amino acids.

This clonotype was detected a few times. V gene TRBV14 combines with J gene TRBJ1-1; D not certain. Germline V CDR1 and CDR2: SGHDN, FVKESK. The CDR3 is 14 residues long. V gave up 3 bases and J gave up 8 bases, with 16 bases separating them. CDR3 protein: CASSHLDSMMEAFF. The CDR3 bases are TGTGCCAGCAGCCACCTGGACTCGATGATGGAAGCTTTCTTT.

This clonotype appeared a few times. The V call is TRBV6-6, the J call TRBJ1-2; D not resolved. Germline V gene lookup returns CDR1 MNHNY and CDR2 SVGAGI (reference sequence). V gave up 2 bases and J gave up 0 bases, with 10 bases separating them. This CDR3 has 15 amino acids. CDR3 in amino acids: CASSYPDPANYGYTF. The CDR3 DNA follows: TGTGCCAGCAGTTACCCTGACCCAGCTAACTATGGCTACACCTTC.